This section outlines one T cell receptor (beta chain) sequence together with its context. The CDR3 runs 14 residues. The germline V gene has CDR1 MDHEN and CDR2 SYDVKM. V shed 2 bases, J shed 4 bases, and the junction held 4 bases outside the gene matches. This entry comes from a study of blood T cell repertoires in COVID-19. About the research overall: Samples taken during acute and convalescent COVID-19 were collected in the United States, Italy and Spain. Sample material is recorded as cDNA or gDNA derived from T cells, B-cell-depleted T cells, or PBMCs.

Per the authors' pipeline: Quantification of nucleated cells was approximated via reference gene primer amplification. The data were produced by immunoSEQ multiplex PCR, yet TCRdb's version contains in-frame clones alone and is incomplete. The V and J calls and clone size are taken from that table; D and trimming were inferred from the DNA. The sample lists fewer than 500,000 clones, roughly 80% occurring once. The sequencing input was peripheral blood. This receptor was obtained from a human donor with acute or convalescent COVID-19. The donor label of this sample is uncertain. V and J are TRBV28 and TRBJ2-7; 8 bases line up with TRBD1. The CDR3 nucleotides are TGTGCCAGCAGTTTAAGGGACAGGTCTTACGAGCAGTACTTC. This translates into CASSLRDRSYEQYF.